This TCR beta chain was sequenced during a study of shared clonotypes between healthy human individuals. Study-wide background: Every donor yielded three CD4 naive, three CD4 memory, two CD8 naive and one CD8 memory plate.

About this clone: Its target is not known.

Study-level findings and limits: All-four-donor shared clonotypes had higher generation probabilities than non-shared clonotypes did. Richness estimates generally favored naive over memory subsets.

Germline CDR1 ENHRY, CDR2 SYGVKD. CDR3 length equals 13 residues. The ends were cut back, 0 bases at V and 8 bases at J, with 10 bases in the middle. Sorted-subset replicate PCR reactions contained roughly 210 ng DNA, corresponding to tens of thousands of T cell genomes. Repertoires were generated with immunoSEQ multiplex PCR, while TCRdb's copy carries only in-frame clones and drops some. The sample includes around 1 million clones, more than 75% of them seen just once. The chain employs TRBV10-3 and TRBJ1-2; the D is unclear. The sequenced sample was memory CD4+ T cells sorted from blood. Stated subset: CD45RA-negative fraction. This TCR was sampled from a man between 18 and 35 years old in good health. The DNA for the CDR3 is TGTGCCATCAGTGAGTCGTATGGTTGGGGCTACACCTTC. Translation: CAISESYGWGYTF.